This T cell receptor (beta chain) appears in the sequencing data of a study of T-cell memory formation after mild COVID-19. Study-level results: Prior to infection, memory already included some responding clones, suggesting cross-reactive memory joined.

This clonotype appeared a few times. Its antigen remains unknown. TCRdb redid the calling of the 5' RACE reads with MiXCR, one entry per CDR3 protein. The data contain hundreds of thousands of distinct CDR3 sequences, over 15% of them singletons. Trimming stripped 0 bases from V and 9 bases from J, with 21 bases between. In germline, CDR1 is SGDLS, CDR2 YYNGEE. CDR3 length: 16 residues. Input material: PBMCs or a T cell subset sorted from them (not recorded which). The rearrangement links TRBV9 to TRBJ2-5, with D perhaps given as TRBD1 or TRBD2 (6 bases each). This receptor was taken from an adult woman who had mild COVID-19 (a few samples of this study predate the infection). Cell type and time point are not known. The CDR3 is CASSVEEGGSQPAQYF. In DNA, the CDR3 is TGTGCCAGCAGCGTAGAGGAGGGGGGCTCCCAACCGGCCCAGTACTTC.